These 25 T cell receptor beta chains originate from one sample sequenced in a study of T cell repertoires in cytomegalovirus infection (dated by TCRdb to the late 2010s). The sequencing machine was an Illumina HiSeq 1500. TCRdb handled the public reads itself, with Q25 trimming in fastp and clone calling in MiXCR, and kept productive beta chains. Rows with a matching CDR3 protein are joined into one entry that keeps the most common DNA and genes. The sample records approximately 180,000 distinct CDR3 sequences, nearly 9.5% of which are singletons. About 5% of the sample rests with the top ten. The sequencing input was PBMCs. These receptors originate from a human donor in good health (CMV status not recorded). Some clones in this sample may be carry-over from other donors' samples.

The J gene is TRBJ2-3, the V gene TRBV6-2 or TRBV6-3, with a tentative D call TRBD2 (5 bases). Trimming took 2 bases from V and 4 from J, leaving 10 bases between them. The germline CDR1 and CDR2 sequences are MNHEY and SVGEGT. The CDR3 is 14 amino acids. The CDR3 DNA is TGTGCCAGCAGTTACGGATCCGGGGCAGATACGCAGTATTTT. Its translation: CASSYGSGADTQYF.

The table lists this clonotype with many counts. J is TRBJ1-5 and V is TRBV6-2 or TRBV6-3; no definite D call. Germline CDR1 MNHEY, CDR2 SVGEGT. Trimming left V 7 bases short and J 6 bases short, with 16 bases between. The CDR3 length is 14 residues. CDR3 in amino acids: CASTPPGSGQPQHF. CDR3 nucleotides: TGTGCCAGCACCCCCCCCGGTTCAGGTCAGCCCCAGCATTTT.

The V and J genes are TRBV9 and TRBJ1-4; TRBD1 might be the D (5 bases). V gave up 4 bases and J gave up 5 bases, with 15 bases separating them. Germline V gene sequence: CDR1 SGDLS, CDR2 YYNGEE. The CDR3 has 15 residues. CDR3 nucleotide sequence: TGTGCCAGCAGCCCCATGGCCGGGGGGAATGAAAAACTGTTTTTT. Protein product: CASSPMAGGNEKLFF.

This clonotype was seen repeatedly, ten times or more. V is TRBV20-1 and J is TRBJ1-2; D remains ambiguous. The CDR3 sequence is 11 residues long. The germline gives CDR1 DFQATT, CDR2 SNEGSKA (reference sequence). CDR3 region: CSPTENYGYTF. CDR3 nucleotides: TGCAGCCCGACGGAGAACTATGGCTACACCTTC.

In this sample, this clonotype turned up many times. The gene calls are TRBV7-8 and TRBJ1-1, with 8 nucleotides matching TRBD1. The CDR3 has 17 residues. Germline V gene sequence: CDR1 SGHVS, CDR2 FQNEAQ. V dropped 2 bases and J dropped 1; count of bases not matched to a gene: 9. The CDR3 here is CASSLLTAGGTNTEAFF. CDR3 DNA: TGTGCCAGCAGCTTACTTACAGCAGGGGGCACGAACACTGAAGCTTTCTTT.

This clonotype appeared many times. The V and J genes are TRBV7-2 and TRBJ2-7; the D is unclear. V was clipped by 3 bases and J by 3 bases, with 6 bases between them. This CDR3 is 12 amino acids long. CDR1 and CDR2 from the germline V gene are SGHTA and FQGNSA. The CDR3 loop is CASSFVVYEQYF. The CDR3 bases are TGTGCCAGCAGCTTCGTGGTCTACGAGCAGTACTTC.

This clonotype was recorded a few times. The chain employs TRBV29-1 and TRBJ1-1; D is unclear. V was trimmed by 3 bases and J by 2 bases, leaving 7 bases between them. Germline V CDR1 and CDR2: SQVTM, ANQGSEA. The CDR3 consists of 12 residues. CDR3 region: CSVEVRNTEAFF. CDR3 bases: TGCAGCGTTGAGGTCAGAAACACTGAAGCTTTCTTT.

With regard to this clonotype: Being one base from a much bigger clone, this may be a read error. V usage is TRBV5-5 and J usage is TRBJ1-1; D is unresolved. Germline CDR1 is SGHKS and CDR2 is YYEKEE (reference sequence). The CDR3 consists of 12 residues. Trimming shortened V by 3 bases and J by 2 bases, and 5 bases separated the two germline ends. CDR3 region: CASSSHNTEAFF. The CDR3 region has the DNA TGTGCCAGCAGCTCCCATAACACTGAAGCTTTCTTT. The whole variable domain, remainder taken from reference TRBV5-5 and TRBJ1-1, is DAGVTQSPTHLIKTRGQQVTLRCSPISGHKSVSWYQQVLGQGPQFIFQYYEKEERGRGNFPDRFSARQFPNYSSELNVNALLLGDSALYLCASSSHNTEAFFGQGTRLTVV.

In its sample, this clonotype was seen many times. This chain connects TRBV7-2 to TRBJ1-4; 11 positions agree with TRBD1. The CDR3 is made up of 16 amino acids. J was trimmed by 8 bases and V by 5 bases; bases with no gene match: 10. The V gene's germline CDR1 is SGHTA and CDR2 FQGNSA. The CDR3: CASSPDPGQGGEKLFF. The CDR3 DNA reads TGTGCCAGCAGCCCCGACCCGGGACAGGGGGGGGAAAAACTGTTTTTT.

Many counts were recorded for this clonotype. V gene TRBV24-1 combines with J gene TRBJ1-3; D may be TRBD1 (5 bases). Trimming shortened V by 4 bases and J by 4 bases, and 16 bases separated the two germline ends. Germline V gene lookup returns CDR1 KGHDR and CDR2 SFDVKD. CDR3 length: 16 residues. CDR3 in amino acids: CATSDGTGRRGNTIYF. The DNA for the CDR3 is TGTGCCACCAGTGACGGGACCGGTCGCAGGGGAAACACCATATATTTT.

This clonotype was seen ten or more times. In nucleotides, the CDR3 is TGTGCCAGCAGCGGAGTCCGGGGCCCCACAGATACGCAGTATTTT. This sequence encodes CASSGVRGPTDTQYF. The rearrangement joins TRBV7-2 to TRBJ2-3; tentatively, D is TRBD1 or TRBD2 (5 bases each). The CDR3 is made up of 15 amino acids. Germline V gene data show CDR1 as SGHTA and CDR2 as FQGNSA. The V gene lost 5 bases and the J gene lost 2 bases, with 14 bases spanning the gap.

The V gene is TRBV7-2, the J gene TRBJ1-5, with a weak D call TRBD1 (5 bases). The CDR3 spans 15 residues. With 1 base removed from V and 7 bases from J, the gap between germline ends came to 14 bases. CDR1 and CDR2 from the germline V gene are SGHTA and FQGNSA. The CDR3 DNA reads TGTGCCAGCAGCTTAGATCGAGGGGCGCAGCAGCCCCAGCATTTT. It codes for CASSLDRGAQQPQHF.

This clonotype was observed many times. This chain uses TRBV12-3 or TRBV12-4 with TRBJ2-1; 12 nucleotides agree with TRBD2. J lost 10 bases, V lost 5 bases, and 12 bases had no gene match. This CDR3 region has 16 residues. The CDR3: CASSPDGTSGSPEQFF. CDR3 coding DNA: TGTGCCAGCAGTCCCGACGGGACTAGCGGGTCGCCCGAGCAGTTCTTC.

J is TRBJ2-5 and V is TRBV29-1; 8 bases are a match to TRBD2. This CDR3 contains 13 residues. The ends lost 1 base at V and 7 bases at J; junction bases unmatched: 5. Germline CDR1 reads SQVTM; CDR2 reads ANQGSEA. CDR3 in amino acids: CSVEGGGTWTQYF. The CDR3 nucleotides are TGCAGCGTTGAAGGCGGGGGGACTTGGACCCAGTACTTC.

The chain is built from TRBV5-4 and TRBJ1-2; TRBD1 aligns across 7 bases. Trimming removed 6 bases from V and 8 bases from J; junction bases left unmatched: 13. CDR3 size: 14 residues. Germline V gene lookup returns CDR1 SGHNT and CDR2 YYREEE (reference sequence). This CDR3 reads CASTTRDRSNGYTF. The CDR3 bases are TGTGCCAGCACCACGAGGGACAGAAGTAACGGCTACACCTTC.

The sample holds many counts of this clonotype. The chain uses TRBV7-8 and TRBJ1-5; the D is unclear. The germline V gene encodes CDR1 SGHVS and CDR2 FQNEAQ. CDR3 length: 16 amino acids. The ends were cut back, 1 base at V and 1 base at J, with 11 bases in the middle. The CDR3 DNA is TGTGCCAGCAGCTTAGATTCGGCGGGGAGCAATCAGCCCCAGCATTTT. Protein sequence: CASSLDSAGSNQPQHF.

The chain carries TRBV20-1 and TRBJ2-3; 10 nucleotides align to TRBD2. The CDR3 length is 16 residues. Germline V gene data show CDR1 as DFQATT and CDR2 as SNEGSKA (reference sequence). V gave up 7 bases and J gave up 1 base; unmatched junction bases: 11. The CDR3 sequence: CSGYTTGTSGTDTQYF. CDR3 nucleotides: TGCAGTGGGTACACGACCGGGACTAGCGGCACAGATACGCAGTATTTT.

This clonotype showed up many times. V and J are TRBV7-2 and TRBJ2-7; 12 bases agree with TRBD2. CDR1 is SGHTA and CDR2 is FQGNSA in the germline V gene. V shed 3 bases and J 5 bases; nucleotides not matched to a gene: 23. There are 21 residues in the CDR3. The CDR3 bases are TGTGCCAGCAGCTTCGCCGGGGCTAGCGGGGGGGCCTCTTCCCGGCGCCACGAGCAGTACTTC. Its translation: CASSFAGASGGASSRRHEQYF.

This clonotype was counted ten times or more. The chain links TRBV7-8 to TRBJ2-7; a weak D match, TRBD2 (7 bases). Per the germline V gene, CDR1 is SGHVS and CDR2 is FQNEAQ. This CDR3 is 19 amino acids long. Trimming cost V 5 bases and J 3 bases, with 29 bases left between them. CDR3 DNA sequence: TGTGCCAGCAGCCTAGAACGCCGTGGAGGAGGGGGGGAACTCTACGAGCAGTACTTC. It encodes CASSLERRGGGGELYEQYF.

This clonotype was recorded at least ten times. This chain joins TRBV7-2 and TRBJ1-1, with D possibly matching TRBD1 (5 bases). CDR1 and CDR2 (germline): SGHTA, FQGNSA. The CDR3 consists of 13 residues. V was cut by 3 bases and J by 4 bases, with 9 bases left in between. CDR3 DNA sequence: TGTGCCAGCAGCTTCGAGGGGATCACTGAAGCTTTCTTT. It encodes CASSFEGITEAFF.

This clonotype was observed many times. The genes are TRBV7-2 and TRBJ1-4; tentative D call: TRBD1 (6 bases). Germline V lookup: CDR1 SGHTA, CDR2 FQGNSA. Trimming pared 5 bases from V and 8 bases from J, leaving 18 bases between. The CDR3 loop spans 15 amino acids. CDR3 region: CASSANRVTGEKLFF. The CDR3 DNA reads as TGTGCCAGCAGCGCGAACAGGGTAACAGGGGAAAAACTGTTTTTT.

This clonotype has a count of ten or more. The rearrangement uses TRBV7-9 and TRBJ1-1; D unresolved. The CDR3 has 9 residues. Germline-derived CDR1 and CDR2 are SEHNR and FQNEAQ (reference sequence). Deletions cut 3 bases from V and 8 bases from J, with 1 base between. DNA for the CDR3: TGTGCCAGCAGCTTGGAAGCTTTCTTT. It encodes CASSLEAFF.

This clonotype was seen at least ten times. The chain combines TRBV7-2 with TRBJ1-5, with D unclear. Looked up from germline, CDR1 is SGHTA and CDR2 is FQGNSA. V dropped 3 bases and J dropped 0 bases, with 6 bases sitting between them. The CDR3 is 14 residues long. The CDR3 DNA reads TGTGCCAGCAGCTTGTTAGATAGCAATCAGCCCCAGCATTTT. Translation gives CASSLLDSNQPQHF.

This clonotype was observed many times. This sequence joins TRBV6-2 or TRBV6-3 and TRBJ1-5, with TRBD1 matching 11 bases. Trimming at V came to 6 bases and at J to 2 bases, leaving 6 bases not matched to a gene. The V gene's germline CDR1 is MNHEY and CDR2 SVGEGT. CDR3 length: 16 residues. As DNA, the CDR3 is TGTGCCAGCAGCACTTGGACAGGGGGCCGCAATCAGCCCCAGCATTTT. Amino acid sequence: CASSTWTGGRNQPQHF.

The chain carries TRBV5-6 and TRBJ2-7, with TRBD2 as a possible D gene (6 bases). V was pared by 0 bases and J by 5 bases, with 15 bases between. Looked up from germline, CDR1 is SGHDT and CDR2 is YYEEEE. The CDR3 totals 15 residues. The CDR3: CASSLGGDPSDEQYF. In DNA form, the CDR3 reads TGTGCCAGCAGCTTGGGCGGGGATCCGTCGGACGAGCAGTACTTC.